A selection of T cell receptor beta chains follows, all from one sample in a study of blood T cell repertoires in COVID-19. TCRdb's copy holds only in-frame clones and misses some; the assay was immunoSEQ multiplex PCR. The sample holds some 200,000 clones, approximately 81% seen once. Sequences were obtained from PBMCs or T cells enriched from blood (not recorded which). These receptors originate from a woman in her fifties or sixties with acute COVID-19. Both conserved end residues are part of each CDR3. Each record gives: V gene, clone size, D gene, J gene, CDR3 DNA, CDR3 protein. A D gene is named only where the DNA matches it firmly. Clone size appears in some rows only: once, few, many, or a class for an expanded clone.

TRBV19	NA	TRBD1	TRBJ1-5	TGTGCCAGTAGTCCAGGACAGGGCGGCAATCAGCCCCAGCATTTT	CASSPGQGGNQPQHF
TRBV7-6	once	NA	TRBJ2-7	TGTGCCAGCAGCTTAGGAGCAGGCTACGAGCAGTACTTC	CASSLGAGYEQYF
TRBV5-8	few	TRBD1	TRBJ2-7	TGTGCCAGCAGCGGACGGATGTCCGGGACAGTTTTCTACGAGCAGTACTTC	CASSGRMSGTVFYEQYF
TRBV7-2	NA	TRBD2	TRBJ2-1	TGTGCCAGCAGCTCCGTTAGCGGGGCCATTGGTACCTACAATGAGCAGTTCTTC	CASSSVSGAIGTYNEQFF
TRBV7-3	NA	NA	TRBJ1-6	TGTGCCAGCAGCTTCTTACGGGGTGAGGTAAATAATTCACCCCTCCACTTT	CASSFLRGEVNNSPLHF
TRBV5-1	NA	NA	TRBJ1-3	TGCGCCAGCAGCCTGGCCGGGACACGCTCTGGAAACACCATATATTTT	CASSLAGTRSGNTIYF
TRBV5-1	NA	NA	TRBJ2-2	TGCGCCAGCAGCAGCTGGACAGTTCCCACCGGGGAGCTGTTTTTT	CASSSWTVPTGELFF
TRBV7-2	NA	NA	TRBJ2-2	TGTGCCAGCAGCTTAAGGAGCGGAGGGAACACCGGGGAGCTGTTTTTT	CASSLRSGGNTGELFF
TRBV9	NA	TRBD2	TRBJ2-1	TGTGCCAGCAGCCGGCGGGGGGTACCCTACAATGAGCAGTTCTTC	CASSRRGVPYNEQFF
TRBV5-1	NA	NA	TRBJ1-3	TGCGCCAGCAGCCGGGACACTCTGGGGGCCTCTGGAAACACCATATATTTT	CASSRDTLGASGNTIYF
TRBV28	NA	NA	TRBJ2-3	TGTGCCAGCAGTTCACCGGACTCATTCTCACCCACAGATACGCAGTATTTT	CASSSPDSFSPTDTQYF
TRBV5-1	NA	NA	TRBJ1-1	TGCGCCAGCAGCTTGGGCTGGGAGACCGGGGTTTTCGACGTCACTGAAGCTTTCTTT	CASSLGWETGVFDVTEAFF
TRBV6-2/TRBV6-3	NA	NA	TRBJ2-4	TGTGCCAGCAGCCTGGACAGACTAGCCAAAAACATTCAGTACTTC	CASSLDRLAKNIQYF
TRBV6-5	NA	TRBD1	TRBJ1-1	TGTGCCAGCAGAGACACCGGGACAGCGTTGACTGAAGCTTTCTTT	CASRDTGTALTEAFF
TRBV9	NA	TRBD2	TRBJ2-2	TGTGCCAGCAGCCGGTACGAGAGCGGGAGCGGGGAGCTGTTTTTT	CASSRYESGSGELFF
TRBV18	many	TRBD1	TRBJ2-3	TGTGCCAGCTGCGGAGACAGGGGGCCTACAGATACGCAGTATTTT	CASCGDRGPTDTQYF
TRBV3-1/TRBV3-2	NA	TRBD2	TRBJ2-3	TGTGCCAGCAGCCTCATCAGCGGGGGGGCCACAGATACGCAGTATTTT	CASSLISGGATDTQYF
TRBV2	NA	NA	TRBJ2-3	TGTGCCAGCAGCGGTGATACGCAGTATTTT	CASSGDTQYF
TRBV6-5	NA	NA	TRBJ1-1	TGTGCCAGCAGATGGAACAGGAACACTGAAGCTTTCTTT	CASRWNRNTEAFF
TRBV6-5	NA	NA	TRBJ1-5	TGTGCCAGCAGTTTGAGTAGCAATCAGCCCCAGCATTTT	CASSLSSNQPQHF
TRBV19	NA	NA	TRBJ1-1	TGTGCCAGTAGTTCTGGAGGCCCGTTCACTGAAGCTTTCTTT	CASSSGGPFTEAFF
TRBV6-2/TRBV6-3	NA	NA	TRBJ1-5	TGTGCCAGCAGTTTAGCGGCCGGGGGCAATCAGCCCCAGCATTTT	CASSLAAGGNQPQHF
TRBV2	NA	TRBD1	TRBJ1-6	TGTGCCAGCAGTGGCCTAACAGGGGTCAATAATTCACCCCTCCACTTT	CASSGLTGVNNSPLHF
TRBV5-4	NA	NA	TRBJ2-7	TGTGCCAGCAGCTCCCTCGGGGGACTCAATACGAACCAGTACTTC	CASSSLGGLNTNQYF
TRBV19	NA	NA	TRBJ2-2	TGTGCCAGTGCAACAGGGAGAGACACCGGGGAGCTGTTTTTT	CASATGRDTGELFF
TRBV27	NA	TRBD1	TRBJ1-2	TGTGCCAGCAGTACCGTAGCCGGGACAGGGAATAACTATGGCTACACCTTC	CASSTVAGTGNNYGYTF
TRBV4-3	once	NA	TRBJ2-7	TGCGCCAGCAGCCAAGATCAAAGGAGGGCCGGGGCCTACGAGCAGTACTTC	CASSQDQRRAGAYEQYF
TRBV7-3	NA	NA	TRBJ2-2	TGTGCCAGCAGACCAACTAGCATCACCGGGGAGCTGTTTTTT	CASRPTSITGELFF
TRBV29-1	NA	TRBD2	TRBJ2-2	TGCAGCGTTGGATCCGGGGGGGCGAACACCGGGGAGCTGTTTTTT	CSVGSGGANTGELFF
TRBV19	NA	NA	TRBJ1-1	TGTGCCAGTAGTACCTATACAGGGCCCACTGAAGCTTTCTTT	CASSTYTGPTEAFF
TRBV13	NA	TRBD1	TRBJ2-7	TGTGCCAGCAGCCCCCGAGCGGGACAGGGACAATACGAGCAGTACTTC	CASSPRAGQGQYEQYF
TRBV28	NA	NA	TRBJ2-3	TGTGCCAGCAGCCTCCCGGGATCCAACTCAGATACGCAGTATTTT	CASSLPGSNSDTQYF